These 5 T cell receptor beta chains originate from one sample sequenced in a study of blood T cell repertoires in COVID-19. Data came from immunoSEQ multiplex PCR; TCRdb stores just in-frame clones and leaves some out. Of roughly 52,000 clones listed, 65% to 85% are singletons. The material sequenced was peripheral blood. Source of these receptors: a man older than 75 with COVID-19, enrolled during active disease.

This chain connects TRBV9 to TRBJ2-1, with 15 bases identical to TRBD2. Trimming took 3 bases from V and 9 from J; bases not matched to a gene: 7. CDR3 length: 16 residues. From germline, CDR1 is SGDLS and CDR2 YYNGEE. CDR3 bases: TGTGCCAGCAGCGACGGGACTAGCGGGAGGTGGAGTGAGCAGTTCTTC. The encoded protein is CASSDGTSGRWSEQFF.

The V call is TRBV12-5, the J call TRBJ2-1, with no clear D. Germline CDR1 and CDR2: LGHNT and FRNRAP. Deletions cut 5 bases from V and 9 bases from J, with 8 bases between. The CDR3 totals 11 residues. CDR3 region: CASGNHSEQFF. The CDR3 nucleotides are TGTGCTAGTGGTAACCACTCTGAGCAGTTCTTC.

The chain links TRBV18 to TRBJ2-7, with D tentatively TRBD1 (7 bases). Germline V gene sequence: CDR1 KGHSH, CDR2 LQKENI. The CDR3 spans 13 residues. With 5 bases removed from V and 2 bases from J, the gap between germline ends came to 10 bases. The CDR3 spells CASSAGQTYEQYV. DNA for the CDR3: TGTGCCAGCTCAGCGGGACAGACCTACGAGCAGTACGTC.

This chain links TRBV28 with TRBJ1-1; possibly TRBD1 for D (6 bases). Trimming removed 6 bases from V and 5 bases from J, with 16 bases in between. This CDR3 comprises 14 residues. Germline values: CDR1 MDHEN, CDR2 SYDVKM. The CDR3 DNA reads as TGTGCCAGCAGCCCGCCCGACAGGAGTACTGAAGCTTTCTTT. Its protein product is CASSPPDRSTEAFF.

The chain recombines TRBV29-1 with TRBJ1-1, with D unclear. There are 13 residues in the CDR3. The germline CDR1 and CDR2 sequences are SQVTM and ANQGSEA. With 3 bases removed from V and 11 bases from J, the gap between germline ends came to 19 bases. The CDR3 DNA is TGCAGCGTTGAGGGTGGGGTAGAGAGGAGGGCTTTCTTT. Its protein product is CSVEGGVERRAFF.